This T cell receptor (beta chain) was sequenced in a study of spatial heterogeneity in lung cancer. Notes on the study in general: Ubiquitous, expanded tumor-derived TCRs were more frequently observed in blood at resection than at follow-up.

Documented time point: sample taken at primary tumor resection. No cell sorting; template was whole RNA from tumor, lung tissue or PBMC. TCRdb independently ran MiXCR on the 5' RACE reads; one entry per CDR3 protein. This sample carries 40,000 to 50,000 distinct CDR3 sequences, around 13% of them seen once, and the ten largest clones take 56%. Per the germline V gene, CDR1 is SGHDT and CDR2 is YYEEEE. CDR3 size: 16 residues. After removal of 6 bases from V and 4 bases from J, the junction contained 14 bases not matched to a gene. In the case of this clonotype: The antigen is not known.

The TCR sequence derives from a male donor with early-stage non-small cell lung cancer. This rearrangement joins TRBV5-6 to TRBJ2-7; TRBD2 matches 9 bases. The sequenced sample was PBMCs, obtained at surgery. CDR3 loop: CASTPLGAGGRYEQYF. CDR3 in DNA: TGTGCCAGCACCCCCCTTGGAGCGGGGGGCCGATACGAGCAGTACTTC.